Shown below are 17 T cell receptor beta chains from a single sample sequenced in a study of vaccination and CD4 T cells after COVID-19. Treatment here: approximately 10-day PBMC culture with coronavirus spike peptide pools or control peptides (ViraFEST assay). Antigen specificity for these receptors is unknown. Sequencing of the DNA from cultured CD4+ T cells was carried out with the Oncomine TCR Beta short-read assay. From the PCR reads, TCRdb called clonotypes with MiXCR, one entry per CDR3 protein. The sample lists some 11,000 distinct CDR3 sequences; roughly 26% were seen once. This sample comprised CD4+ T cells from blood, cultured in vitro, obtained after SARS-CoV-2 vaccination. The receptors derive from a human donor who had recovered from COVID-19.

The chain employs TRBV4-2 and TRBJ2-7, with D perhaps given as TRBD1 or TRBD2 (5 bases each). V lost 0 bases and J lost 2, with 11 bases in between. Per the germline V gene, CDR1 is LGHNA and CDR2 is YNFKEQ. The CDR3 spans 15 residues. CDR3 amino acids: CASSQDGTNTYEQYF. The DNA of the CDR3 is TGTGCCAGCAGCCAAGATGGGACGAACACCTACGAGCAGTACTTC.

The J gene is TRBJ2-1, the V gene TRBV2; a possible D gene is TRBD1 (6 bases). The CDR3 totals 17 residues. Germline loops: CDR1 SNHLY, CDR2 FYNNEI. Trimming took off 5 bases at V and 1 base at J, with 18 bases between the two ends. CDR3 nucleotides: TGTGCCAGCAGTAATCGTTGGACAGTTAAGTCCTACAATGAGCAGTTCTTC. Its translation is CASSNRWTVKSYNEQFF. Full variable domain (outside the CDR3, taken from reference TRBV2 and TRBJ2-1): EPEVTQTPSHQVTQMGQEVILRCVPISNHLYFYWYRQILGQKVEFLVSFYNNEISEKSEIFDDQFSVERPDGSNFTLKIRSTKLEDSAMYFCASSNRWTVKSYNEQFFGPGTRLTVL.

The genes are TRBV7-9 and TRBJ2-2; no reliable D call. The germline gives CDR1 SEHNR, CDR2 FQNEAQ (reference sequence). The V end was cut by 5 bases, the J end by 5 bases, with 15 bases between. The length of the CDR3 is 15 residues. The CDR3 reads CASSATHLRTGELFF. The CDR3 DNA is TGTGCCAGCAGCGCTACACACTTGCGGACCGGGGAGCTGTTTTTT.

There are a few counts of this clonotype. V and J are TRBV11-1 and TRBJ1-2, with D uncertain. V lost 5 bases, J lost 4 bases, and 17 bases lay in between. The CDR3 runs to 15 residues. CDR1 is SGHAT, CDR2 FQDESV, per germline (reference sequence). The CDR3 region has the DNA TGTGCCAGCAGCGTTCTCGAGGGATACCTCTATGGCTACACCTTC. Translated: CASSVLEGYLYGYTF.

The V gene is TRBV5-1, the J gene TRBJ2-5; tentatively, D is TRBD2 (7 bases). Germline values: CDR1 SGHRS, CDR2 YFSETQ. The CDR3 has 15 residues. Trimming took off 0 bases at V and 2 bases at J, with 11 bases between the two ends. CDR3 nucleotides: TGCGCCAGCAGCTTGGACGGGGGGACACAAGAGACCCAGTACTTC. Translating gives CASSLDGGTQETQYF.

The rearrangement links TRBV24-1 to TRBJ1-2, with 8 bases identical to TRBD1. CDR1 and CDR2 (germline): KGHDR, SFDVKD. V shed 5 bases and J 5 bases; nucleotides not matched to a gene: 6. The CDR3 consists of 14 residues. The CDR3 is CATSGLGQEYGYTF. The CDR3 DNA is TGTGCCACCAGTGGCTTGGGACAGGAATATGGCTACACCTTC.

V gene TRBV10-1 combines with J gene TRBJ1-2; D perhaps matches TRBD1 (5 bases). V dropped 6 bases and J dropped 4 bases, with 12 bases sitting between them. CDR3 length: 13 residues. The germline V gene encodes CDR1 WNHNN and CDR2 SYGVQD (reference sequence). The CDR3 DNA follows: TGCGCCAGCAGCAGTGGGGGGTCCTATGGCTACACCTTC. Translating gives CASSSGGSYGYTF.

CDR3 loop: CASDFGQGPSEQYF. The CDR3 nucleotides are TGTGCCAGCGACTTCGGACAGGGGCCTAGCGAGCAGTACTTC. The V call is TRBV6-1, the J call TRBJ2-7; TRBD1 agrees at 9 bases. The CDR3 contains 14 residues. The V gene end was trimmed by 8 bases and the J gene end by 6 bases; junction bases not matched to a gene: 11. Per the germline V gene, CDR1 is MNHNS and CDR2 is SASEGT.

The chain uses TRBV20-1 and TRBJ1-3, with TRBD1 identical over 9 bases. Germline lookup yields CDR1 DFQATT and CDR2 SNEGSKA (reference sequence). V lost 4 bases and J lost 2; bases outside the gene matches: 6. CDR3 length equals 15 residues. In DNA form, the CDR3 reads TGCAGTGCTAAACCCGGGACAGGGCCTGGAAACACCATATATTTT. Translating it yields CSAKPGTGPGNTIYF.

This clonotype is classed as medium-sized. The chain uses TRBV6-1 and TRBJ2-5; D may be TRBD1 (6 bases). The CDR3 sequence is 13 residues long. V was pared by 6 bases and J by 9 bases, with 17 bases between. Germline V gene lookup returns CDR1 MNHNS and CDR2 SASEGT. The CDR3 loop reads CASSLQGEGAQYF. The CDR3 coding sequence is TGTGCCAGCAGCCTACAGGGCGAGGGGGCCCAGTACTTC.

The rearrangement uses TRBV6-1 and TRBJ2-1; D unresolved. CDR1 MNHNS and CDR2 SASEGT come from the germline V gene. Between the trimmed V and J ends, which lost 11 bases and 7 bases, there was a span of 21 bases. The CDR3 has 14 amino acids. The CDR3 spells CAVLLAPARNEQFF. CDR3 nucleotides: TGTGCCGTGCTATTAGCCCCGGCTCGGAATGAGCAGTTCTTC.

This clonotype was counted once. The chain's CDR3 is CASSVNRGPYEQYF. CDR3 nucleotides: TGTGCCAGTAGTGTCAACAGAGGACCCTACGAGCAGTACTTC. The chain carries TRBV19 and TRBJ2-7; D is unclear. This CDR3 has 14 amino acids. V was trimmed by 5 bases and J by 2 bases, leaving 13 bases between them. Germline CDR1 reads LNHDA; CDR2 reads SQIVND (reference sequence). The full variable domain, completed using reference TRBV19 and TRBJ2-7, is DGGITQSPKYLFRKEGQNVTLSCEQNLNHDAMYWYRQDPGQGLRLIYYSQIVNDFQKGDIAEGYSVSREKKESFPLTVTSAQKNPTAFYLCASSVNRGPYEQYFGPGTRLTVT.

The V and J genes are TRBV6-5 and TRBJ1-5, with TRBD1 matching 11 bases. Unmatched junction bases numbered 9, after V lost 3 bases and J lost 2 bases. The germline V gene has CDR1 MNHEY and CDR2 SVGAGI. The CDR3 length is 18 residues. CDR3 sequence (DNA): TGTGCCAGCAGTTATTGGACAGGGGGCGCCCAGGGCAATCAGCCCCAGCATTTT. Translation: CASSYWTGGAQGNQPQHF.

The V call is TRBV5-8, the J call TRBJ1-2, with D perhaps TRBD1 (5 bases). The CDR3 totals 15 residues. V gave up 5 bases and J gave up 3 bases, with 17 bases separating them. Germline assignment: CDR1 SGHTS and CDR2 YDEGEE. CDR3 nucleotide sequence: TGTGCCAGCAGGGGAGGATCAGGGACGTACTATGGCTACACCTTC. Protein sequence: CASRGGSGTYYGYTF.

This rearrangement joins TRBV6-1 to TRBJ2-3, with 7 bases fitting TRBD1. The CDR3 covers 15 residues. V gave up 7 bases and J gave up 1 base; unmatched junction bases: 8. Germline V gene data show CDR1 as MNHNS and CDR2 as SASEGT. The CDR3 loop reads CASNSRGYGTDTQYF. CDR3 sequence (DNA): TGTGCCAGCAATAGCAGGGGGTACGGCACAGATACGCAGTATTTT.

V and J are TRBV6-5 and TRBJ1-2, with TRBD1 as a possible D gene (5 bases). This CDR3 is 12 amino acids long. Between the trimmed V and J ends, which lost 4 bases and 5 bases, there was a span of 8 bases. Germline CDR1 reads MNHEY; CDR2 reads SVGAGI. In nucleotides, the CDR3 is TGTGCCAGCAGTTTCAAGGGGTATGGCTACACCTTC. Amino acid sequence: CASSFKGYGYTF.

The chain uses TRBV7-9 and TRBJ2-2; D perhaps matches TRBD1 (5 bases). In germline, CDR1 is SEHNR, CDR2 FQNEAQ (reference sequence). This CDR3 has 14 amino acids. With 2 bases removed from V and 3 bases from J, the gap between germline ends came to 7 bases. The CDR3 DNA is TGTGCCAGCAGCTTACAGGGCTACACCGGGGAGCTGTTTTTT. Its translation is CASSLQGYTGELFF. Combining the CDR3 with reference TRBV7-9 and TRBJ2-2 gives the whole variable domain DTGVSQNPRHKITKRGQNVTFRCDPISEHNRLYWYRQTLGQGPEFLTYFQNEAQLEKSRLLSDRFSAERPKGSFSTLEIQRTEQGDSAMYLCASSLQGYTGELFFGEGSRLTVL.